This TCR beta chain was obtained from a study of early stage breast cancer tumors. A remark on this clone: Antigen specificity is unknown.

The germline V gene has CDR1 MGHRA and CDR2 YSYEKL. Trimming shortened V by 5 bases and J by 6 bases, and 14 bases separated the two germline ends. This CDR3 contains 15 residues. Each sample had two DNA replicates, 0.5 to 0.65 ug blood or roughly 1.4 ug tissue. Generated by immunoSEQ multiplex PCR, the TCRdb table keeps only in-frame clones and is missing some. Seen here are about 51,000 clones, roughly 73% observed once, and the top ten hold about 3.4%. Study-wide results and limits: In about 85% of the 16 patients, blood comparison separated tumor from normal breast. Bulk DNA sequencing of unsorted cells missed chain pairing and markers.

Sequencing was done on a sample of blood. The sequence derives from a person aged 40 to 50 with breast cancer. V and J are TRBV4-1 and TRBJ1-6; the D gene is possibly TRBD1 (6 bases). CDR3 bases: TGCGCCAGCAGCTCATGGACAGAACCTAATTCACCCCTCCACTTT. Amino acid sequence: CASSSWTEPNSPLHF.